This T cell receptor beta chain was documented in a study of Tregs in tolerant kidney transplant recipients (dated by TCRdb to between 2018 and 2021). Context from the whole study: The study used TCRbeta sequencing to identify donor-specific regulatory T cells before combined kidney and bone marrow transplantation, then tracked those cells after transplant.

The research as a whole found: In tolerant patients, donor-specific Tregs expanded more than Tregs overall, which suggests antigen-driven rather than nonspecific expansion. Expanding Tregs with activated donor B cells appeared to identify the most biologically relevant and donor-specific TCRbeta repertoire. PCR primers changed over time for some patients, so nucleotide-level comparison across those patients' samples was not possible. Because the study included only a small number of patients, the results must be confirmed in larger populations and under other immunosuppression protocols. Biological reproducibility was not directly addressed, though technical replication error appeared minimal.

Of note for this clone: No antigen is known for it. Base qualities are not at hand, and no much larger clone is one base apart.

The time point label of this sample denotes: 6 months after combined kidney and bone marrow transplant. Related donors were used in the transplants with nonmyeloablative bone marrow transplantation, and mixed chimerism was transient in the human trials. Unstimulated Tregs (CD4+CD25+CD127-), CD4+ non-Tregs (CD4+CD25-), CD4 and CD8 cells were FACS-sorted from thawed PBMCs. Patients were several combined kidney and bone marrow transplant recipients from the ITN036ST trial, and only these trial subjects had samples available. Healthy control blood was processed to PBMCs by Ficoll density gradient and cryopreserved, and patient PBMCs were collected before and after transplant. The CDR3 has 14 amino acids, counting the end cysteine and phenylalanine. Only the CDR3 portion is preserved as DNA: 42 bases, with reading frame beginning at the first base. V is cut by 7 bases and J by 6 bases, and the space between the germline ends is 19 bases. Reading the germline V gene gives CDR1 MNHNS and CDR2 SASEGT.

For TCRbeta CDR3 sequencing, genomic DNA from the sorted cells was extracted using the QIAGEN DNeasy Blood and Tissue Kit. High-throughput TCRbeta CDR3 sequencing, including PCR amplification with bias correction and internal controls, was performed commercially through immunoSEQ. The original methods were these. Unique productive TCRbeta sequences were defined by CDR3 nucleotide sequence when primers matched and otherwise by CDR3 amino acid sequence together with Vbeta and Jbeta genes. Sorting error was corrected by removing sequences shared between sorted populations at a frequency ratio of 2:1 or less, and the remaining shared sequences were assigned to the higher population. Donor-reactive sequences were defined as at least 5-fold expanded in CFSE-low cells versus unstimulated cells, with frequency of at least 0.01% in CFSE-low cells. Repertoire divergence was quantified by Jensen-Shannon divergence using the top 100 TCRbeta sequences ranked by frequency. When a sample had multiple sequencing runs, each run was corrected for sorting error separately and the runs were then pooled. TCRdb retrieved this table from immuneACCESS and kept in-frame rearrangements only. Not all clones are present; in checked studies, unresolved V genes account for under half, and no reason is known for the remainder. Clone size and V and J calls were adopted from that table, with D and trimming inferred from the DNA. The sample table holds tens of thousands of clones, of which around 85% were seen once. The top ten constitute roughly 25% of the sample.

The chain couples TRBV6-1 to TRBJ2-7; perhaps TRBD2 is the D gene, with 7 bases matching. Sequenced here: CD8+ T cells from blood (PBMCs), sampled 6 months after the transplant. The clonotype was recovered from a human patient who received a combined kidney and bone marrow transplant. After a transplant, not all T cells may be the patient's own; some may come from the graft donor. The DNA sequence is given as TGTGCCAGCACCGAAAGGGGGGGGCACACCGAGCAGTACTTC. This encodes CASTERGGHTEQYF.